One sample yielded the 32 T cell receptor beta chains listed below, sequenced in a study of blood T cell repertoires in COVID-19. TCRdb's copy holds only in-frame clones and misses some; the assay was immunoSEQ multiplex PCR. The profile covers 90,000 to 100,000 clones, with around 80% appearing a single time and about 17% taken by the ten largest. The material sequenced was peripheral blood. The origin of the receptors is a man aged 80 or over with acute or convalescent COVID-19.

The chain recombines TRBV5-1 with TRBJ2-6; 8 bases agree with TRBD1. With V trimmed by 4 bases and J by 0 bases, 9 bases remained unmatched. The germline V gene encodes CDR1 SGHRS and CDR2 YFSETQ. The CDR3 has 18 amino acids. As DNA, the CDR3 is TGCGCCAGCAGCACAACCGGGACAGGCATCTCTGGGGCCAACGTCCTGACTTTC. It translates to CASSTTGTGISGANVLTF.

This chain connects TRBV5-1 to TRBJ1-1; 7 positions match TRBD1. Losses at the gene ends were 1 base for V and 1 base for J; bases not matched to a gene: 1. The germline CDR1 and CDR2 sequences are SGHRS and YFSETQ. The CDR3 is made up of 14 amino acids. CDR3 amino acids: CASSLTGANTEAFF. Here the CDR3 DNA reads TGCGCCAGCAGCTTGACAGGGGCGAACACTGAAGCTTTCTTT.

In its sample, this clone was seen once. Compared with germline, one end of the junction differs, possibly owing to a read error. The chain recombines TRBV13 with TRBJ2-7; 7 positions agree with TRBD1. This CDR3 region has 14 residues. Per the germline V gene, CDR1 is PRHDT and CDR2 is FYEKMQ (reference sequence). The CDR3 here is CASSIGDRAYEQYF. CDR3 coding DNA: TGTGCCAGCAGCATAGGGGACAGAGCCTACGAGCAGTACTTC.

The rearrangement links TRBV27 to TRBJ2-3, with TRBD1 identical over 11 bases. CDR3 length: 15 residues. Germline-derived CDR1 and CDR2 are MNHEY and SMNVEV (reference sequence). The ends lost 7 bases at V and 3 bases at J; junction bases unmatched: 6. This CDR3 is CASNNGDRGTDTQYF. CDR3 coding DNA: TGTGCCAGCAATAATGGGGACAGGGGGACAGATACGCAGTATTTT.

The chain recombines TRBV7-9 with TRBJ1-2; a weak D match, TRBD1 (5 bases). The CDR3 has 14 amino acids. CDR1 and CDR2 from the germline V gene are SEHNR and FQNEAQ (reference sequence). Trimming shortened V by 4 bases and J by 8 bases, and 17 bases separated the two germline ends. CDR3 amino acids: CASSSSGIPGGYTF. CDR3 sequence (DNA): TGTGCCAGCAGCTCCTCAGGGATCCCAGGAGGCTACACCTTC. The variable domain in full, completed from reference TRBV7-9 and TRBJ1-2, reads DTGVSQNPRHKITKRGQNVTFRCDPISEHNRLYWYRQTLGQGPEFLTYFQNEAQLEKSRLLSDRFSAERPKGSFSTLEIQRTEQGDSAMYLCASSSSGIPGGYTFGSGTRLTVV.

The count of this clone is one. The chain joins TRBV12-5 to TRBJ2-3, with 9 bases aligning to TRBD2. The CDR3 sequence is 16 residues long. The V gene's germline CDR1 is LGHNT and CDR2 FRNRAP. V was clipped by 6 bases and J by 7 bases; unmatched bases: 14. The CDR3, as DNA: TGTGCTAGTGGCCTTGGGGCTAGCGGGGCCCAGAATACGCAGTATTTT. Its protein product is CASGLGASGAQNTQYF.

The genes are TRBV6-5 and TRBJ1-3; TRBD1 matches 7 bases. The V and J ends lost 7 bases and 2 bases, in that order; junction bases with no gene match: 5. The CDR3 loop spans 14 amino acids. CDR1 and CDR2 (germline): MNHEY, SVGAGI. DNA of the CDR3: TGTGCCAGCACCCAGGACAGGACTGGAAACACCATATATTTT. It specifies CASTQDRTGNTIYF.

The V and J genes are TRBV7-8 and TRBJ1-3, with D unresolved. The CDR3 runs 12 residues. Germline V gene data show CDR1 as SGHVS and CDR2 as FQNEAQ. V shed 7 bases and J shed 2 bases, with 6 bases lying between them. CDR3 bases: TGTGCCAGCACCACTCCTGGAAACACCATATATTTT. This translates into CASTTPGNTIYF. Full variable domain (missing parts from reference TRBV7-8 and TRBJ1-3): GAGVSQSPRYKVAKRGQDVALRCDPISGHVSLFWYQQALGQGPEFLTYFQNEAQLDKSGLPSDRFFAERPEGSVSTLKIQRTQQEDSAVYLCASTTPGNTIYFGEGSWLTVV.

As regards this clone: Distinct nucleotide sequences in the sample also encode this CDR3. The V and J genes are TRBV5-1 and TRBJ2-7, with 15 bases aligning to TRBD2. V lost 4 bases to trimming and J lost 4 bases; unmatched junction nucleotides: 3. This CDR3 comprises 15 residues. Germline CDR1 is SGHRS and CDR2 is YFSETQ. CDR3 nucleotide sequence: TGCGCCAGCAGCACCGGGACTAGCGGGAGGTACGAGCAGTACTTC. Protein product: CASSTGTSGRYEQYF.

Comment on this clone: Other DNA sequences from this sample encode an identical CDR3 as well. The V call is TRBV4-3, the J call TRBJ2-1; D not resolved. Germline V gene data show CDR1 as LGHNA and CDR2 as YSLEER. The CDR3 runs 16 residues. Trimming removed 0 bases from V and 0 bases from J, with 9 bases in between. This CDR3 is CASSQDRYSSYNEQFF. The CDR3 nucleotides are TGCGCCAGCAGCCAAGATCGATATAGCTCCTACAATGAGCAGTTCTTC.

The chain couples TRBV5-6 to TRBJ1-2; TRBD1 is a possible D gene (6 bases). The CDR3 length is 16 residues. The germline V gene encodes CDR1 SGHDT and CDR2 YYEEEE. V was clipped by 2 bases and J by 7 bases, with 21 bases between them. Written as DNA, the CDR3 is TGTGCCAGCAGCTTAGGGGGTCAAAGTGGTTTAGGTGGCTACACCTTC. As protein: CASSLGGQSGLGGYTF.

The chain uses TRBV28 and TRBJ1-5; 7 bases are a match to TRBD1. The germline V gene has CDR1 MDHEN and CDR2 SYDVKM. V was pared by 6 bases and J by 2 bases, with 10 bases of the junction left unmatched. There are 16 residues in the CDR3. The CDR3 here is CASSTGQFSGNQPQHF. DNA for the CDR3: TGTGCCAGCAGCACGGGACAGTTTTCGGGCAATCAGCCCCAGCATTTT.

The count of this clone is one. The chain joins TRBV7-7 to TRBJ2-2; 8 bases agree with TRBD2. V lost 5 bases and J lost 7; bases outside the gene matches: 6. The V gene's germline CDR1 is SSHAT and CDR2 FNYEAQ (reference sequence). The CDR3 covers 14 residues. Here the CDR3 DNA reads TGTGCCAGCAGCGTTAGCGGGGTCGGCGGGGAGCTGTTTTTT. This translates into CASSVSGVGGELFF.

This clone was counted a single time. This chain connects TRBV19 to TRBJ2-3; 11 bases line up with TRBD2. The germline gives CDR1 LNHDA, CDR2 SQIVND (reference sequence). This CDR3 region has 15 residues. Trimming at V came to 4 bases and at J to 2 bases, leaving 2 bases not matched to a gene. In nucleotides, the CDR3 is TGTGCCAGTAGTACGGGACTAGCGGCCACAGATACGCAGTATTTT. This codes for CASSTGLAATDTQYF.

V is TRBV28 and J is TRBJ1-2, with D possibly matching TRBD1 (5 bases). Germline V lookup: CDR1 MDHEN, CDR2 SYDVKM. The CDR3 length is 11 residues. The V and J ends lost 4 bases and 5 bases respectively, with 5 bases between them. For the CDR3, the DNA is TGTGCCAGCAGTTCAGGGTATGGCTACACCTTC. As protein: CASSSGYGYTF.

This clone was observed once. This chain joins TRBV5-4 and TRBJ1-1; TRBD1 matches at 10 bases. J was trimmed by 6 bases and V by 2 bases; bases with no gene match: 7. The length of the CDR3 is 15 residues. The germline V gene has CDR1 SGHNT and CDR2 YYREEE (reference sequence). CDR3 amino acids: CASSFFGQGDPEAFF. CDR3 DNA: TGTGCCAGCAGCTTTTTCGGACAGGGGGATCCTGAAGCTTTCTTT.

The J gene is TRBJ1-4, the V gene TRBV5-8; no reliable D call. There are 14 residues in the CDR3. Germline V CDR1 and CDR2: SGHTS, YDEGEE. Trimming stripped 7 bases from V and 0 bases from J, with 10 bases between. The CDR3 loop reads CASAREATNEKLFF. CDR3 nucleotides: TGTGCCAGCGCTCGGGAGGCAACTAATGAAAAACTGTTTTTT.

The chain links TRBV7-2 to TRBJ2-6; 7 bases fit TRBD1. After removal of 1 base from V and 0 bases from J, the junction contained 6 bases not matched to a gene. The germline V gene has CDR1 SGHTA and CDR2 FQGNSA. The CDR3 sequence is 18 residues long. In DNA, the CDR3 is TGTGCCAGCAGCTTAGAGGGACAGCGACTCTCTGGGGCCAACGTCCTGACTTTC. Amino acid sequence: CASSLEGQRLSGANVLTF.

V and J are TRBV19 and TRBJ2-1; the match to TRBD2 covers 8 bases. Per germline, CDR1 LNHDA and CDR2 SQIVND (reference sequence). The CDR3 is 16 residues long. V was clipped by 7 bases and J by 4 bases; unmatched bases: 12. In nucleotides, the CDR3 is TGTGCCAGTACCCCCCGAACTAGCGGAGCTTACAATGAGCAGTTCTTC. It yields the protein CASTPRTSGAYNEQFF.

This chain links TRBV3-1 (or the pseudogene TRBV3-2) with TRBJ2-3; a possible D gene is TRBD2 (5 bases). The CDR3 sequence is 13 residues long. The germline V gene encodes CDR1 LGHDT and CDR2 YNNKEL (reference sequence). V lost 7 bases to trimming and J lost 2 bases, with 10 bases between them. The DNA of the CDR3 is TGTGCCAGCAAGAGGGCCTCCACAGATACGCAGTATTTT. Amino acid sequence: CASKRASTDTQYF.

The chain recombines TRBV19 with TRBJ2-2; TRBD2 agrees at 8 bases. In germline, CDR1 is LNHDA, CDR2 SQIVND (reference sequence). V dropped 3 bases and J dropped 4; count of bases not matched to a gene: 1. The CDR3 has 14 amino acids. The CDR3 loop is CASSIGRGTGELFF. DNA of the CDR3: TGTGCCAGTAGTATCGGGAGGGGCACCGGGGAGCTGTTTTTT. The full variable domain, rest sourced from reference TRBV19 and TRBJ2-2, is DGGITQSPKYLFRKEGQNVTLSCEQNLNHDAMYWYRQDPGQGLRLIYYSQIVNDFQKGDIAEGYSVSREKKESFPLTVTSAQKNPTAFYLCASSIGRGTGELFFGEGSRLTVL.

V usage is TRBV30 and J usage is TRBJ2-7, with D possibly matching TRBD2 (6 bases). The germline gives CDR1 GTSNPN, CDR2 SVGIG (reference sequence). The V gene lost 7 bases and the J gene lost 3 bases, with 10 bases spanning the gap. The CDR3 consists of 11 residues. CDR3 in DNA: TGTGCCTCCCGGGGGAACTACGAGCAGTACTTC. Protein: CASRGNYEQYF. Looking up the rest from reference TRBV30 and TRBJ2-7 gives the full variable domain: SQTIHQWPATLVQPVGSPLSLECTVEGTSNPNLYWYRQAAGRGLQLLFYSVGIGQISSEVPQNLSASRPQDRQFILSSKKLLLSDSGFYLCASRGNYEQYFGPGTRLTVT.

The rearrangement joins TRBV2 to TRBJ2-3, with 7 bases lining up with TRBD2. V trimming: 7 bases; J trimming: 8 bases; junction bases outside the gene matches: 3. Germline V CDR1 and CDR2: SNHLY, FYNNEI. CDR3 length: 11 amino acids. This chain's CDR3 is CASTPGGTQYF. Written as DNA, the CDR3 is TGTGCCAGCACTCCGGGAGGTACGCAGTATTTT.

CDR3: CASTSRWGGGHEQFF. In nucleotides, the CDR3 is TGTGCCAGCACTTCGCGCTGGGGTGGGGGCCATGAGCAGTTCTTC. The V gene is TRBV27, the J gene TRBJ2-1, with TRBD1 as a possible D gene (6 bases). From germline, CDR1 is MNHEY and CDR2 SMNVEV (reference sequence). V lost 7 bases, J lost 8 bases, and 21 bases lay in between. This CDR3 has 15 amino acids.

This clone was seen a single time. This chain connects TRBV29-1 to TRBJ2-3, with TRBD2 matching over 7 bases. Per the germline V gene, CDR1 is SQVTM and CDR2 is ANQGSEA. CDR3 length: 13 residues. The ends lost 8 bases at V and 4 bases at J; junction bases unmatched: 9. CDR3 bases: TGCAGCTCTCTCGGCGGGAGAGCAGATACGCAGTATTTT. This encodes CSSLGGRADTQYF.

The chain carries TRBV11-2 and TRBJ2-7, with TRBD2 matching 9 bases. The J segment lost 7 bases and the V segment lost 8 bases, leaving 12 bases of the junction unmatched. This CDR3 has 14 amino acids. CDR1 SGHAT and CDR2 FQNNGV come from the germline V gene. The CDR3 nucleotides read TGTGCCAGCCGACTGACAGGGCGGGGGGGGGAGCAGTACTTC. Its protein product is CASRLTGRGGEQYF.

In its sample, this clone was seen many times. V usage is TRBV14 and J usage is TRBJ2-7; no definite D call. Deletions cut 4 bases from V and 3 bases from J, with 7 bases between. Germline V gene lookup returns CDR1 SGHDN and CDR2 FVKESK. This CDR3 spans 12 amino acids. The CDR3, as DNA: TGTGCCAGCAGCCCCCAGAACTACGAGCAGTACTTC. Translation gives CASSPQNYEQYF. Full variable domain (rest looked up from reference TRBV14 and TRBJ2-7): EAGVTQFPSHSVIEKGQTVTLRCDPISGHDNLYWYRRVMGKEIKFLLHFVKESKQDESGMPNNRFLAERTGGTYSTLKVQPAELEDSGVYFCASSPQNYEQYFGPGTRLTVT.

The CDR3 is CASSLDSPPYEQYF. CDR3 sequence (DNA): TGTGCCAGCAGCCTCGACAGCCCCCCCTACGAGCAGTACTTC. The rearrangement joins TRBV7-9 to TRBJ2-7; perhaps TRBD1 as D (5 bases). The CDR3 has 14 amino acids. V was clipped by 5 bases and J by 2 bases, with 13 bases between them. From germline, CDR1 is SEHNR and CDR2 FQNEAQ (reference sequence).

This clone was counted a single time. The chain links TRBV12-3 or TRBV12-4 to TRBJ2-1; D gene unclear. Trimming removed 7 bases from V and 4 bases from J, with 8 bases in between. The CDR3 loop spans 12 amino acids. CDR3 region: CASKTEYNEQFF. The DNA of the CDR3 is TGTGCCAGCAAAACAGAGTACAATGAGCAGTTCTTC.

V gene TRBV13 combines with J gene TRBJ1-6; 7 nucleotides align to TRBD1. The CDR3 totals 19 residues. The germline V gene encodes CDR1 PRHDT and CDR2 FYEKMQ (reference sequence). V trimming: 0 bases; J trimming: 0 bases; junction bases outside the gene matches: 8. CDR3 nucleotides: TGTGCCAGCAGCTTAGGCCCTTACAGGGGAAGCTCCTATAATTCACCCCTCCACTTT. As protein: CASSLGPYRGSSYNSPLHF.

The V and J genes are TRBV7-9 and TRBJ1-2, with D possibly matching TRBD1 (6 bases). Trimming stripped 4 bases from V and 7 bases from J, with 19 bases between. Germline V gene sequence: CDR1 SEHNR, CDR2 FQNEAQ (reference sequence). CDR3 length: 15 amino acids. In DNA, the CDR3 is TGTGCCAGCAGCTCGCGCGGGGCAGGGGAGGGTGGCTACACCTTC. It translates to CASSSRGAGEGGYTF.

The chain couples TRBV6-2 or TRBV6-3 to TRBJ2-7; weak D call: TRBD1 (6 bases). V was pared by 5 bases and J by 2 bases, with 19 bases between. The CDR3 spans 16 residues. Germline-derived CDR1 and CDR2 are MNHEY and SVGEGT. CDR3 bases: TGTGCCAGCAGTCAGGGACCGGGACACGCGACCTACGAGCAGTACTTC. As protein: CASSQGPGHATYEQYF.